This TCR beta chain was observed in a study of blood T cell repertoires in COVID-19. Overall study: Italy, Spain and the United States were the sources of the convalescent and acute COVID-19 samples. PBMCs, B-cell-depleted T cells, or T cells were the source of the cDNA or gDNA that made up the material.

The count of this clone is one. The CDR3 spans 14 residues. Trimming took 10 bases from V and 5 from J, leaving 20 bases between them. The V gene's germline CDR1 is SGHAT and CDR2 FQNNGV. In the original analysis: By means of reference gene primer amplification, nucleated cell counts were estimated. TCRdb's table, derived via immunoSEQ multiplex PCR, lists solely in-frame clones and lacks some. V, J and clone size are those of that table, while D and trimming were read from the DNA. This sample has under 85,000 clones, with roughly 82% found just once. The rearrangement uses TRBV11-2 and TRBJ1-2, with a tentative D call TRBD1 (5 bases). This TCR came from a human donor in a cohort sampled during active COVID-19. The sequenced material came from peripheral blood. The CDR3 DNA reads TGTGCCACCCACCGGGGGGACGGGGGATATGGCTACACCTTC. Translation: CATHRGDGGYGYTF.